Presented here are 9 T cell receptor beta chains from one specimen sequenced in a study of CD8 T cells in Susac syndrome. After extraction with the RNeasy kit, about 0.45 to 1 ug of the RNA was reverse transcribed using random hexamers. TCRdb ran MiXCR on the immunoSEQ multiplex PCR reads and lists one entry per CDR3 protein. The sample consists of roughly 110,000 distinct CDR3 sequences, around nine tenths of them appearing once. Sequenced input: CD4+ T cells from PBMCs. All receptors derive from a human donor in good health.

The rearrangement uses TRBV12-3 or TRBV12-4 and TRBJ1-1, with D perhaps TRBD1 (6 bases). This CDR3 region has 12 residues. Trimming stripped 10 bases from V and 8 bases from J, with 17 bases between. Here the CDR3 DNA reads TGTGCCAACGGACAGACAGCTCCCGAAGCTTTCTTT. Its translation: CANGQTAPEAFF.

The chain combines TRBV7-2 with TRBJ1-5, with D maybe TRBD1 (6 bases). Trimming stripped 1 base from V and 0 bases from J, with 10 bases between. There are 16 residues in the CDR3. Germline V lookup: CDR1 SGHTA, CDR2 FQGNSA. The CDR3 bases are TGTGCCAGCAGCTTAGGACAGGCAAATAGCAATCAGCCCCAGCATTTT. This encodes CASSLGQANSNQPQHF.

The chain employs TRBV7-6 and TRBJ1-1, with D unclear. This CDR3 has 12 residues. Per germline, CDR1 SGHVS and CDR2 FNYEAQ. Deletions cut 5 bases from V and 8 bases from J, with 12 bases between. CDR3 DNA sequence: TGTGCCAGCAGCCGAAGCTCGGGAGAAGCTTTCTTT. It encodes CASSRSSGEAFF.

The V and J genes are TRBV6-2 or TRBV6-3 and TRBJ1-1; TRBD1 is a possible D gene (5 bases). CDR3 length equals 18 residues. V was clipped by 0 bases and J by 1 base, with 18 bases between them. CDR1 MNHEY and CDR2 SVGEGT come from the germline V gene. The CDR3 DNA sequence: TGTGCCAGCAGTTACTCGAATCACCGACGGGGACGGAACACTGAAGCTTTCTTT. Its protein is CASSYSNHRRGRNTEAFF.

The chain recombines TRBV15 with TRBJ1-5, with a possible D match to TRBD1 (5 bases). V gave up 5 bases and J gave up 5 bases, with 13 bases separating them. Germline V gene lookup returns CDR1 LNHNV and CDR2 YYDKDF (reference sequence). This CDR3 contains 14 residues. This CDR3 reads CATSLTGEHQPQHF. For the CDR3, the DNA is TGTGCCACCAGCCTAACGGGGGAGCATCAGCCCCAGCATTTT.

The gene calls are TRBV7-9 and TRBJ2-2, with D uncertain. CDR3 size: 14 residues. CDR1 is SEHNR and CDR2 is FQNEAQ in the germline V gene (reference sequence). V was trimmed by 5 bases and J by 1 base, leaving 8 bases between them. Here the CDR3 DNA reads TGTGCCAGCAGCCCAGAAGGGAACACCGGGGAGCTGTTTTTT. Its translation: CASSPEGNTGELFF. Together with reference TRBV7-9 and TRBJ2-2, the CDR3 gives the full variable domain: DTGVSQNPRHKITKRGQNVTFRCDPISEHNRLYWYRQTLGQGPEFLTYFQNEAQLEKSRLLSDRFSAERPKGSFSTLEIQRTEQGDSAMYLCASSPEGNTGELFFGEGSRLTVL.

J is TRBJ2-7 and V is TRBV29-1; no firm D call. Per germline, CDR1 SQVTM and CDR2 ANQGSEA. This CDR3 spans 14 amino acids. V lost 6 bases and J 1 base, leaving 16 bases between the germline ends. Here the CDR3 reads CSVGSTLRSYEQYF. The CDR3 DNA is TGCAGCGTGGGTTCGACACTCCGATCCTACGAGCAGTACTTC.

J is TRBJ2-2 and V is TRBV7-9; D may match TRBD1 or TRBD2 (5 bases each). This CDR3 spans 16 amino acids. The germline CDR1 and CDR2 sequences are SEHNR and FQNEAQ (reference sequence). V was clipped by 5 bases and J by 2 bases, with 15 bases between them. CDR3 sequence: CASSRVAGSNTGELFF. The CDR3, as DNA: TGTGCCAGCAGCCGGGTGGCAGGGAGTAACACCGGGGAGCTGTTTTTT.

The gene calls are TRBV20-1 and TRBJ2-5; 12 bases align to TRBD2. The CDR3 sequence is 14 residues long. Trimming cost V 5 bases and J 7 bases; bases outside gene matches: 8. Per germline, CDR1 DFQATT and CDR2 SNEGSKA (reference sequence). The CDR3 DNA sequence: TGCAGTGCTCCTAGCGGGGGGGCCTTGGGGACCCAGTACTTC. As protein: CSAPSGGALGTQYF.